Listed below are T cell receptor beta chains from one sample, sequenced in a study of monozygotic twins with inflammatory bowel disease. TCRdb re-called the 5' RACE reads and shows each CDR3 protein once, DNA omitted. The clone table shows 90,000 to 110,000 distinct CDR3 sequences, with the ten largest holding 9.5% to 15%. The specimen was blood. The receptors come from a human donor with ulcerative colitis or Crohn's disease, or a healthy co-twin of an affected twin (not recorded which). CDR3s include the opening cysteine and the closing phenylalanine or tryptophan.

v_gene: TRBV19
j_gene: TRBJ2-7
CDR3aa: CASKETGGIASSYEQYF

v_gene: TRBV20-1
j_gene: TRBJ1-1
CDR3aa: CSALDEGTEAFF

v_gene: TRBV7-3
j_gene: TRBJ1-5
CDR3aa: CASSLGSRILNQPQHF

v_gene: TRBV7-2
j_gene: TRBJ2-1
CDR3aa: CASSLIGTSGDEQFF

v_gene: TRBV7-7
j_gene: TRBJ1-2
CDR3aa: CASSLFRDRGENGYTF

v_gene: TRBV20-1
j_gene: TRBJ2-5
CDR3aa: CSAPSLGETQYF

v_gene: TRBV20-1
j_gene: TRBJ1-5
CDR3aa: CSARGGGGNQPQHF

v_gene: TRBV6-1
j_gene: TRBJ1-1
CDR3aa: CASSIEINTEAFF

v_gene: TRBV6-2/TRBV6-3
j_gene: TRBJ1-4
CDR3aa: CASRRPATNEKLFF

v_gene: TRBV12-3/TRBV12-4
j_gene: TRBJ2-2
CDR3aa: CASRVRHIRGKMFF

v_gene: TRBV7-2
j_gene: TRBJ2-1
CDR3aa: CASRPAGRRSYNEQFF

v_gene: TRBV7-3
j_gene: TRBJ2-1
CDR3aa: CASSRFPDMVNEQFF

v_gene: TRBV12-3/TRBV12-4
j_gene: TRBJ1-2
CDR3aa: CASSAGTGDGYTF

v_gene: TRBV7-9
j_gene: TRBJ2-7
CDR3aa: CASSLGTVTYEQYF

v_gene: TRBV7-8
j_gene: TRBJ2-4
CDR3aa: CASSVQRDIQYF

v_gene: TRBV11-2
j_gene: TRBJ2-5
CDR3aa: CASSPPGEETQYF

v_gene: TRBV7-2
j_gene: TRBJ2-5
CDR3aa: CASSLGWRLAGEETQYF

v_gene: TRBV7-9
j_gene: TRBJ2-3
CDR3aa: CASLRGLADTQYF

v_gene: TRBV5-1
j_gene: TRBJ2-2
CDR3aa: CASSPPGAGGHTGELFF

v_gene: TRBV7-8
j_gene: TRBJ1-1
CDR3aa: CASSLVATEAFF

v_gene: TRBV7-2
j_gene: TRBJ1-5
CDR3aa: CASSPRTGLPQHF

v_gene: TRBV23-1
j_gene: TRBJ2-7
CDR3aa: CASSHHAGGTGQFIVYEQYF

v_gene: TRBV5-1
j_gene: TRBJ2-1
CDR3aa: CASMENHNEQFF

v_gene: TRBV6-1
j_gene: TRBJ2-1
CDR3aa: CASSAGLVHNEQFF

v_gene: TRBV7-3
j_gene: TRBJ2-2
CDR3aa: CASSFGGGAGELFF

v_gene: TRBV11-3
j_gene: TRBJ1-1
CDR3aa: CASSLYPYRTGAKAFF

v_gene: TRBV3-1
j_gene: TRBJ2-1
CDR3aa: CASQTGAGQMDEQFF

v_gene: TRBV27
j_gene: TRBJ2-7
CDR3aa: CASSLRGPGSYEQYF

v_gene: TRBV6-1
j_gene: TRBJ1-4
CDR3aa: CASSEGGGELREKLFF

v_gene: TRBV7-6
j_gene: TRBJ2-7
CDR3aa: CASSNRLAGDYEQYF

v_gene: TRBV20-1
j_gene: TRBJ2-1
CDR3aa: CSAPDASYNEQFF

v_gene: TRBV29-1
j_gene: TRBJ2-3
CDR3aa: CSVERDSRTDTQYF

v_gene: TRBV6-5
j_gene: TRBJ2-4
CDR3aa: CASSYKAPDRLAKNIQYF

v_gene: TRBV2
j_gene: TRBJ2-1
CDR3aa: CASSVDGNNEQFF

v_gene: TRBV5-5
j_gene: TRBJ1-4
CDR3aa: CASSLGDSGATNEKLFF

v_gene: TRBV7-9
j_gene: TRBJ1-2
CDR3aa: CASSSGQGALVYGYTF

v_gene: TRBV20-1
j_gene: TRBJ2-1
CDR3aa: CSAKLAGEYNEQFF

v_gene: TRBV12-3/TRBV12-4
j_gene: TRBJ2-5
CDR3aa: CASKKRADQETQYF

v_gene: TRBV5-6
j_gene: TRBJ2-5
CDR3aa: CASSLKGGGETQYF

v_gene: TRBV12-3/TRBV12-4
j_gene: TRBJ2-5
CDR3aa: CASSRNMGGQETQYF

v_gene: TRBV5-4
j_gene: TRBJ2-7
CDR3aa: CASSLMGYEQYF

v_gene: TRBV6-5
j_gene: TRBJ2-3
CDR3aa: CASRNLGTDTQYF

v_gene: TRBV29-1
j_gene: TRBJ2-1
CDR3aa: CSADQGARNEQFF

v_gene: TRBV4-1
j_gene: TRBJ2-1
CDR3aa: CASSQVRGGVWVNEQFF

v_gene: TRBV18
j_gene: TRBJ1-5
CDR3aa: CASSPRTGGQPQHF

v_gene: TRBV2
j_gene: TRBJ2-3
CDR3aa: CASSDSLAGAPTDTQYF

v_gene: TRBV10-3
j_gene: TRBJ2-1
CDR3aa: CAISESRASGDYNEQFF

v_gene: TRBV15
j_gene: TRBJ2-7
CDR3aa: CATSRARYTPGGSSYEPYF

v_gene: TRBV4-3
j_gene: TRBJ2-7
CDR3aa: CASSQDTFYEQYF

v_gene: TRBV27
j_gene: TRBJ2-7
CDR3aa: CASSSGGGLYEQYF

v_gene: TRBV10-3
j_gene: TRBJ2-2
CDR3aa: CAISEGYGFNTGELFF

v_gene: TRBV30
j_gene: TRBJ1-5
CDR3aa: CAWSVHGTGVSQPQHF

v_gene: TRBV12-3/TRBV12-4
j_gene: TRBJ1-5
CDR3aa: CASSLGGQSNQPQHF

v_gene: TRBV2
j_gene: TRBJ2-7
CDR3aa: CASSEWGGSISYEQYF

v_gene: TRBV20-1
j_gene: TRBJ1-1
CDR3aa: CSARGVDTEAFF